The 18 T cell receptor beta chains below were found in one sample sequenced in a study of identical twins. TCRdb processed the 5' RACE reads anew with MiXCR; each CDR3 protein has one entry. The sample consists of some 330,000 distinct CDR3 sequences, approximately 8.7% of them appearing once. Material: naive T cells sorted from blood. The receptors were gathered from a woman aged 50 to 65 in good health.

This clonotype was picked up a small number of times. The chain recombines TRBV20-1 with TRBJ2-7, with a possible D match to TRBD2 (5 bases). The ends were cut back, 3 bases at V and 0 bases at J, with 12 bases in the middle. Germline CDR1 reads DFQATT; CDR2 reads SNEGSKA (reference sequence). The CDR3 contains 14 residues. The DNA for the CDR3 is TGCAGTGCTAGGGACTTCACGAGCTCCTACGAGCAGTACTTC. Translating gives CSARDFTSSYEQYF.

This rearrangement joins TRBV5-6 to TRBJ2-5, with D perhaps TRBD1 or TRBD2 (6 bases each). CDR3 size: 15 residues. Germline V CDR1 and CDR2: SGHDT, YYEEEE. V lost 4 bases, J lost 4 bases, and 17 bases lay in between. The CDR3 loop reads CASSRGGPDRETQYF. The CDR3 DNA is TGTGCCAGCAGCCGTGGGGGGCCCGACCGAGAGACCCAGTACTTC.

This clonotype showed up just a few times. This sequence joins TRBV12-3 or TRBV12-4 and TRBJ2-7, with a possible D match to TRBD1 (5 bases). V was shortened by 6 bases and J by 6 bases, with 18 bases between the two germline ends. The CDR3 sequence is 14 residues long. This CDR3 reads CASSSYGASGEQYF. The CDR3 DNA is TGTGCCAGCAGCTCTTATGGGGCCTCCGGCGAGCAGTACTTC.

The genes are TRBV20-1 and TRBJ2-3, with D unclear. V was pared by 0 bases and J by 9 bases, with 16 bases between. Looked up from germline, CDR1 is DFQATT and CDR2 is SNEGSKA (reference sequence). The CDR3 runs 14 residues. The CDR3 sequence is CSARDVIAPGTQYF. CDR3 DNA: TGCAGTGCTAGAGATGTGATAGCACCAGGAACGCAGTATTTT.

This clonotype was detected ten times or more. The chain recombines TRBV10-3 with TRBJ2-2; 10 bases agree with TRBD1. V dropped 4 bases and J dropped 7; count of bases not matched to a gene: 6. CDR3 length: 15 amino acids. Germline-derived CDR1 and CDR2 are ENHRY and SYGVKD. CDR3 nucleotides: TGTGCCATCAGTGGGGGACAGGGGAGAGACGGGGAGCTGTTTTTT. As protein: CAISGGQGRDGELFF.

This clonotype was counted a few times. The J gene is TRBJ2-5, the V gene TRBV4-2; weak D call: TRBD1 (6 bases). The length of the CDR3 is 14 residues. Germline CDR1 reads LGHNA; CDR2 reads YNFKEQ. Trimming removed 2 bases at V and 2 bases at J, with 9 bases between. CDR3 protein: CASSQTTGQETQYF. The DNA for the CDR3 is TGTGCCAGCAGCCAAACGACAGGACAAGAGACCCAGTACTTC.

This clonotype was picked up many times. The V gene is TRBV3-1, the J gene TRBJ2-1; tentative D call: TRBD2 (6 bases). The CDR3 spans 15 residues. The V and J ends lost 7 bases and 5 bases respectively, with 18 bases between them. CDR1 and CDR2 (germline): LGHDT, YNNKEL (reference sequence). The CDR3: CASTPERVTDNEQFF. DNA for the CDR3: TGTGCCAGCACGCCAGAGCGGGTAACGGACAATGAGCAGTTCTTC.

This clonotype has only a few counts. This rearrangement joins TRBV12-3 or TRBV12-4 to TRBJ2-1, with 8 bases aligning to TRBD2. The CDR3 totals 14 residues. The junction had 4 bases not matched to a gene; V was cut back by 5 bases and J by 4 bases. Here the CDR3 reads CASSPGRDYNEQFF. The CDR3 region has the DNA TGTGCCAGCAGTCCCGGGAGGGATTACAATGAGCAGTTCTTC.

The chain couples TRBV5-8 to TRBJ1-1; D is unresolved. The germline gives CDR1 SGHTS, CDR2 YDEGEE. V shed 2 bases and J shed 5 bases, with 16 bases lying between them. The CDR3 length is 15 residues. The CDR3 coding sequence is TGTGCCAGCAGCTTACGATTCGAGGGAGGGACTGAAGCTTTCTTT. It encodes CASSLRFEGGTEAFF.

Many counts were recorded for this clonotype. The rearrangement links TRBV20-1 to TRBJ1-2; no definite D call. This CDR3 has 16 amino acids. The V end lost 1 base, the J end lost 2 bases, and 17 bases lay between the germline ends. Germline V lookup: CDR1 DFQATT, CDR2 SNEGSKA (reference sequence). CDR3 amino acids: CSARVPRGGINYGYTF. In DNA, the CDR3 is TGCAGTGCTAGAGTCCCCCGGGGAGGGATCAACTATGGCTACACCTTC.

The CDR3 DNA follows: TGCAGCGTTGCATCGGGCCCAATCTTGGACGAGCAGTACGTC. Protein: CSVASGPILDEQYV. The chain couples TRBV29-1 to TRBJ2-7; D remains unclear. V lost 4 bases and J 5 bases, leaving 18 bases between the germline ends. The CDR3 runs 14 residues. The germline gives CDR1 SQVTM, CDR2 ANQGSEA.

Here the CDR3 reads CASSLLAGGDNEQFF. Written as DNA, the CDR3 is TGTGCCAGCAGCCTACTAGCGGGAGGGGACAATGAGCAGTTCTTC. This sequence joins TRBV7-9 and TRBJ2-1; TRBD2 matches at 13 bases. CDR1 and CDR2 (germline): SEHNR, FQNEAQ (reference sequence). The J segment lost 5 bases and the V segment lost 5 bases, leaving 3 bases of the junction unmatched. CDR3 length: 15 residues.

This clonotype was seen many times. The rearrangement uses TRBV11-3 and TRBJ2-5; tentative D call: TRBD1 (5 bases). The length of the CDR3 is 17 residues. V was cut by 5 bases and J by 2 bases, with 21 bases left in between. Germline V gives CDR1 SGHNT, CDR2 YENEEA. The CDR3, as DNA: TGTGCCAGCAGCCCGAACAACAGGTTAGGGAATCAAGAGACCCAGTACTTC. Protein sequence: CASSPNNRLGNQETQYF.

This chain's CDR3 is CASTTSGSQETQYF. In DNA form, the CDR3 reads TGTGCCAGCACTACTAGCGGGAGCCAAGAGACCCAGTACTTC. The chain has TRBV12-3 or TRBV12-4 and TRBJ2-5; TRBD2 matches at 11 bases. The junction had 2 bases not matched to a gene; V was cut back by 7 bases and J by 1 base. This CDR3 is built from 14 residues.

A word on this clonotype: This may arise from a read error, as a much more abundant clone is one base away. The conserved closing phenylalanine or tryptophan is absent in this CDR3, likely reflecting a read error. The chain joins TRBV5-1 to TRBJ1-1; D is perhaps TRBD1 (5 bases). CDR3 length: 15 amino acids. Germline lookup yields CDR1 SGHRS and CDR2 YFSETQ. The V end lost 4 bases, the J end lost 3 bases, and 16 bases lay between the germline ends. The CDR3 DNA follows: TGCGCCAGCAGCCCACTGGGCAGGGTAGACACTGAAGCTTTCGTT. Translation: CASSPLGRVDTEAFV.

This chain uses TRBV14 with TRBJ2-7, with 11 positions matching TRBD2. V was clipped by 1 base and J by 1 base; unmatched bases: 0. CDR3 size: 15 residues. Germline CDR1 and CDR2: SGHDN and FVKESK. CDR3 sequence reads: CASSQGTSGSYEQYF. The CDR3 region has the DNA TGTGCCAGCAGCCAAGGGACTAGCGGGTCCTACGAGCAGTACTTC.

There are a few counts of this clonotype. The chain carries TRBV29-1 and TRBJ1-6, with 7 nucleotides matching TRBD1. This CDR3 region has 13 residues. The V and J ends lost 6 bases and 7 bases, in that order; junction bases with no gene match: 6. Germline loops: CDR1 SQVTM, CDR2 ANQGSEA. CDR3 residues: CSVRGTENSPLHF. CDR3 DNA: TGCAGCGTCAGAGGGACAGAGAATTCACCCCTCCACTTT.

The sample holds a few counts of this clonotype. The chain recombines TRBV18 with TRBJ2-3; 11 bases line up with TRBD2. The CDR3 loop spans 18 amino acids. J lost 5 bases, V lost 3 bases, and 13 bases had no gene match. The germline gives CDR1 KGHSH, CDR2 LQKENI. The CDR3 loop is CASSPILAGDIKGDTQYF. CDR3 in DNA: TGTGCCAGCTCACCCATACTAGCGGGAGACATTAAAGGAGATACGCAGTATTTT. Drawing the rest from reference TRBV18 and TRBJ2-3, the complete variable domain is NAGVMQNPRHLVRRRGQEARLRCSPMKGHSHVYWYRQLPEEGLKFMVYLQKENIIDESGMPKERFSAEFPKEGPSILRIQQVVRGDSAAYFCASSPILAGDIKGDTQYFGPGTRLTVL.